This TCR beta chain is drawn from a study of T cell repertoires in cytomegalovirus infection. Study at large: Alongside well-studied HLA-B-restricted CMV epitopes, recently identified HLA-C-restricted CMV epitopes were also used. Indicated by public TCR beta signatures were CMV infection and matching HLA type. Study outcomes and limitations: HLA-C-restricted CMV clonotypes gave the most frequent clonotype in two of eight donors.

The V gene end was trimmed by 4 bases and the J gene end by 5 bases; junction bases not matched to a gene: 3. CDR1 is SGHRS, CDR2 YFSETQ, per germline. The CDR3 totals 14 residues. This clonotype was seen a handful of times. Antigen specificity is unknown. In TCRdb, the reads were re-called with MiXCR into one record per CDR3 protein. The data hold approximately 120,000 distinct CDR3 sequences, with less than 30% observed a single time. Sequencing was performed on CD8+ T cells from cultured PBMCs, taken from culture after CMV antigen stimulation. The TCR comes from a human donor in good health (CMV status not recorded). Some clones in this sample may be carry-over from other donors' samples. The genes are TRBV5-1 and TRBJ2-5, with TRBD2 matching 12 bases. DNA of the CDR3: TGCGCCAGCAGCGTCGGACTAGCGGGGGAGACCCAGTACTTC. Protein: CASSVGLAGETQYF.